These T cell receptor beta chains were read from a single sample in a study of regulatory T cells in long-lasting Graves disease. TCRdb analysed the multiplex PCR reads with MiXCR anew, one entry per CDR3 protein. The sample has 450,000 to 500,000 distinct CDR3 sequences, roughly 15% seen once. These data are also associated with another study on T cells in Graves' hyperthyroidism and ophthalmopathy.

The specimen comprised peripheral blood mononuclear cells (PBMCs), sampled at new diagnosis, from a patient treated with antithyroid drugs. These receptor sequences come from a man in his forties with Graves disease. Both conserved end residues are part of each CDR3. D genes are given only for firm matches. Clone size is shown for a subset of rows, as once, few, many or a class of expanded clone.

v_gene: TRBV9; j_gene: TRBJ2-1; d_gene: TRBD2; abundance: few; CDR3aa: CASSVASGGGNEQFF; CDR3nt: TGTGCCAGCAGCGTAGCTAGCGGCGGCGGAAATGAGCAGTTCTTC
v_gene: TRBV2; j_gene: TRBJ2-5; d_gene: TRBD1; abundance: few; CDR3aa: CASKTGGGRETQYF; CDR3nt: TGTGCCAGCAAAACAGGGGGCGGCCGGGAGACCCAGTACTTC
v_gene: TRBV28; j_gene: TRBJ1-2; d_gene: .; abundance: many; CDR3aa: CASSIGRVYGYTF; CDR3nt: TGTGCCAGCAGCATTGGCAGGGTATATGGCTACACCTTC
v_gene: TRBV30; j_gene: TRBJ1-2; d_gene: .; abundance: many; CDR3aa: CAWKPRGRALYGYTF; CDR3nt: TGTGCCTGGAAGCCCCGCGGCAGGGCCCTCTATGGCTACACCTTC
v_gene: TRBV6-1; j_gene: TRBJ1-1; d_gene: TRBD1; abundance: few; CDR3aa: CASVLTGTAKEAFF; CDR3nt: TGTGCCAGCGTCTTAACCGGGACAGCCAAAGAAGCTTTCTTT
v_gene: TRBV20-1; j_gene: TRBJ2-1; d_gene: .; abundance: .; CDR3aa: CSARDPLGQANSYNEQFF; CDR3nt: TGCAGTGCTAGAGACCCTTTAGGGCAGGCGAACTCCTACAATGAGCAGTTCTTC
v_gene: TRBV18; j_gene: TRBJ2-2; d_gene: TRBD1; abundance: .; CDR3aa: CASMGDRHTGKLFF; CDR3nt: TGTGCCAGCATGGGGGACAGACACACCGGGAAGCTGTTTTTT
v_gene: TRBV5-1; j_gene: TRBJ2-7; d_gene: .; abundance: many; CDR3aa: CASSLDPGRTYEQYF; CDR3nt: TGCGCCAGCAGCTTGGATCCAGGGAGGACCTACGAGCAGTACTTC
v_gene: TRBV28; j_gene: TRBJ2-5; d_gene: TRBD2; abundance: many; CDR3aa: CASSFGTKLAGKQETQYF; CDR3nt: TGTGCCAGCAGTTTCGGGACGAAACTAGCGGGAAAACAAGAGACCCAGTACTTC
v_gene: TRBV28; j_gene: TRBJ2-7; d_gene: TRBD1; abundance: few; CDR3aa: CASSLTGTGDEQYF; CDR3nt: TGTGCCAGCAGTTTAACCGGGACAGGGGACGAGCAGTACTTC
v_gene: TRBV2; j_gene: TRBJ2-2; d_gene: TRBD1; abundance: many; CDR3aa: CASSEGRGRRTGELFF; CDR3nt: TGTGCCAGCAGTGAGGGCAGGGGGAGACGCACCGGGGAGCTGTTTTTT
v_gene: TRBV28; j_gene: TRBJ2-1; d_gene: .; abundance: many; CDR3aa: CASSRRQRSYNEQFF; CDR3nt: TGTGCCAGCAGTCGCCGACAGCGCTCCTACAATGAGCAGTTCTTC
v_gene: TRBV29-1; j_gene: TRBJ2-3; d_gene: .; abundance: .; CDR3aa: CSVEGQGFTDTQYF; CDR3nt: TGCAGCGTTGAAGGGCAGGGGTTCACAGATACGCAGTATTTT
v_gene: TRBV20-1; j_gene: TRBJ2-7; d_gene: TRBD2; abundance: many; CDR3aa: CSAIAGVSEQYF; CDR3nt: TGCAGTGCTATAGCGGGAGTTAGTGAGCAGTACTTC
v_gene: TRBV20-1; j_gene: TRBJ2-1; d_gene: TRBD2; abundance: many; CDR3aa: CSARAGTSGSRHEQFF; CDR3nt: TGCAGTGCTAGAGCTGGGACTAGCGGGAGTAGGCATGAGCAGTTCTTC
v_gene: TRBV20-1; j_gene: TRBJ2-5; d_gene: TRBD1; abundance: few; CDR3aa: CSAKGTGGFLETQYF; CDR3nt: TGCAGTGCTAAAGGAACAGGGGGGTTTCTCGAGACCCAGTACTTC
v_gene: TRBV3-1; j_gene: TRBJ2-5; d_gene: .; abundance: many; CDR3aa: CASSQGASQETQYF; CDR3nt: TGTGCCAGCAGCCAAGGGGCATCCCAAGAGACCCAGTACTTC
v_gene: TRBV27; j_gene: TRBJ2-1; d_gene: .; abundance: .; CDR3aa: CASSLQRMSTATMRQFF; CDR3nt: TGTGCCAGCAGTTTACAGCGGATGTCGACTGCTACAATGAGGCAGTTCTTC
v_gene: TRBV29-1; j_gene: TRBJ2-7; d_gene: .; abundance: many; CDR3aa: CSVEGGPGLTSYEQYF; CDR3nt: TGCAGCGTTGAAGGGGGGCCGGGACTCACGTCCTACGAGCAGTACTTC
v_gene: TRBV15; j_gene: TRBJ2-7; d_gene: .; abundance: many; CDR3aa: CATSRGGPHVPYEQYF; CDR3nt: TGTGCCACCAGCAGAGGTGGACCTCACGTTCCCTACGAGCAGTACTTC
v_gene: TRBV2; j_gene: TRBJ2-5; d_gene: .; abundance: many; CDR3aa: CASSEFASRETQYF; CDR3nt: TGTGCCAGCAGTGAGTTCGCTAGCAGAGAGACCCAGTACTTC
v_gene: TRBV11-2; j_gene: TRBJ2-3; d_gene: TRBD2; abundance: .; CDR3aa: CASSPGLAGGRGDTQYF; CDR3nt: TGTGCCAGCAGCCCAGGACTAGCGGGAGGGAGGGGTGATACGCAGTATTTT
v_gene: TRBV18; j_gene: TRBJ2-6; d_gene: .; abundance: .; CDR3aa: CASSSVLGAVSGANVLTF; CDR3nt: TGTGCCAGCTCATCGGTGTTGGGGGCTGTCTCTGGGGCCAACGTCCTGACTTTC
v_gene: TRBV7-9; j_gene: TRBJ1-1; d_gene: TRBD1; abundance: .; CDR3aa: CASSQQGINTEAFF; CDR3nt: TGTGCCAGCAGCCAACAGGGGATTAACACTGAAGCTTTCTTT
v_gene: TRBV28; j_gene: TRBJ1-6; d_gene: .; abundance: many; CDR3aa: CASNTGPNSPLHF; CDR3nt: TGTGCCAGCAATACAGGGCCCAATTCACCCCTCCACTTT
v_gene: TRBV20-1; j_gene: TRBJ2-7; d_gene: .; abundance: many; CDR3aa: CSARGSRGKGSIYEQYF; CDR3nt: TGCAGTGCTAGAGGTTCGAGAGGGAAAGGAAGTATCTACGAGCAGTACTTC
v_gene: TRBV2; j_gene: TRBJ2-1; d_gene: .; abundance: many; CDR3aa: CASALTGTPFIIVF; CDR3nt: TGTGCCAGCGCCCTGACCGGGACCCCGTTCATCATCGTCTTC
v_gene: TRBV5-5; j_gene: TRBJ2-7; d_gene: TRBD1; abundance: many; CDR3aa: CASSLEVGRGHEQYF; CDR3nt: TGTGCCAGCAGCTTGGAAGTGGGCAGGGGGCACGAGCAGTACTTC
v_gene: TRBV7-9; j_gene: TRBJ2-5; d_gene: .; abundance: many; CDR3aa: CASSGFPLSEQETQYF; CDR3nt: TGTGCCAGCAGCGGTTTTCCGTTGAGCGAACAAGAGACCCAGTACTTC
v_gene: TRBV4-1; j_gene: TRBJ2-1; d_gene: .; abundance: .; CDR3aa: CAGSRDHSYNEQFF; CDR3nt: TGCGCCGGCTCACGGGACCACTCCTACAATGAGCAGTTCTTC
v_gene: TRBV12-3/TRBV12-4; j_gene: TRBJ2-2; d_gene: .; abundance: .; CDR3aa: CASSSGKGTGELFF; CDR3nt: TGTGCCAGCAGTTCGGGAAAAGGGACCGGGGAGCTGTTTTTT
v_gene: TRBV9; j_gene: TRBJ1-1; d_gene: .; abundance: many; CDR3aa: CASSVGPIMNTEAFF; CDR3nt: TGTGCCAGCAGCGTAGGACCCATAATGAACACTGAAGCTTTCTTT
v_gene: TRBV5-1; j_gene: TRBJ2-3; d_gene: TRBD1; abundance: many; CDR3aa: CASSLEDRGSDTQYF; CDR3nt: TGCGCCAGCAGCTTGGAGGACAGGGGCTCAGATACGCAGTATTTT
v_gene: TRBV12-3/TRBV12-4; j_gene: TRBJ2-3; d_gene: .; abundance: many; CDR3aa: CASSFREKDTQYF; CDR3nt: TGTGCCAGCAGTTTTAGGGAAAAAGATACGCAGTATTTT
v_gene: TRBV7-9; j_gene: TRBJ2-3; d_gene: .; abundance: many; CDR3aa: CASSSQGTDTQYF; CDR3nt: TGTGCCAGCAGCTCCCAGGGAACGGATACGCAGTATTTT
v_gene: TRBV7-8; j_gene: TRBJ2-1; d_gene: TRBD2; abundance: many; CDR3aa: CASSLFPSGTDNEQFF; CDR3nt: TGTGCCAGCAGCTTATTTCCCAGCGGGACTGACAATGAGCAGTTCTTC
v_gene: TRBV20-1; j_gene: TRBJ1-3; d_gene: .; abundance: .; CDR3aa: CSARDTGNTIYF; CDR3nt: TGCAGTGCGAGGGACACTGGAAACACCATATATTTT
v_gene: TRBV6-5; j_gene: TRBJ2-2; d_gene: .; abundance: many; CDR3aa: CASSFSRNPGELFF; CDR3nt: TGTGCCAGCAGTTTTTCCCGGAACCCCGGGGAGCTGTTTTTT
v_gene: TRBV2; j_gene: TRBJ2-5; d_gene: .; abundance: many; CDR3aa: CASSDVTFTVQETQYF; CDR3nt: TGTGCCAGCAGTGACGTCACTTTCACAGTCCAAGAGACCCAGTACTTC
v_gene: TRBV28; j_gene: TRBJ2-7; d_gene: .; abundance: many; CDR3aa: CASSTDSYEQYF; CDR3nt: TGTGCCAGCAGTACAGATTCCTACGAGCAGTACTTC
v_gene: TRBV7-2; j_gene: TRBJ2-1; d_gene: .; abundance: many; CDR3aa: CASSWGVVFLINEQFF; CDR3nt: TGTGCCAGCAGCTGGGGGGTGGTCTTCCTGATTAATGAGCAGTTCTTC
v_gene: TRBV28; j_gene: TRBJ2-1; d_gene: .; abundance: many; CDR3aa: CASVRGQALYNEQFF; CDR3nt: TGTGCCAGCGTTCGGGGGCAGGCGTTGTACAATGAGCAGTTCTTC
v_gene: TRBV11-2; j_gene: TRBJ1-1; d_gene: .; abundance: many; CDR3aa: CASSSRVSTTEAFF; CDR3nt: TGTGCCAGCAGCTCCAGGGTTAGTACGACTGAAGCTTTCTTT
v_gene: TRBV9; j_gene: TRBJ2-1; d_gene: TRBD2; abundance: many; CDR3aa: CASSLGIAGYYNEQFF; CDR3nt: TGTGCCAGCAGCCTCGGGATAGCGGGATACTACAATGAGCAGTTCTTC
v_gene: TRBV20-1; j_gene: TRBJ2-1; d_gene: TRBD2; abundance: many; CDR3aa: CSARASPTSGKAYNEQFF; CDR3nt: TGCAGTGCTAGAGCTTCCCCGACTAGCGGGAAAGCCTACAATGAGCAGTTCTTC
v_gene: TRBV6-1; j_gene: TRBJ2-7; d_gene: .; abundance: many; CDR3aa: CASRLGSQYEQYF; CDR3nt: TGTGCCAGTCGGTTGGGGAGCCAATACGAGCAGTACTTC
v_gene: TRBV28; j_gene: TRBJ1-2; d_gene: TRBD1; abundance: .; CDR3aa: CASITGGTSYYGYTF; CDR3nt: TGTGCCAGCATAACAGGGGGCACGTCGTACTATGGCTACACCTTC
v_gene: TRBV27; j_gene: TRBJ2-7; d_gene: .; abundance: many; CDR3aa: CASRARWRGQGAEQYF; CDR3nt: TGTGCCAGCAGAGCACGGTGGAGAGGCCAAGGGGCCGAGCAGTACTTC